The present T cell receptor beta chain was sequenced within a study of regulatory T cells in long-lasting Graves disease. Study-wide results and limits: The number of shared public clonotypes was higher in persistent patients (more than 2,500) than new patients (just over 950).

Time point denoted: persistent/refractory GD, antithyroid drugs over 5 years with positive TRAb. From PBMCs, RNA was extracted and then used to make the TCR library. American Thyroid Association guidelines were used to diagnose Graves' disease. On this clonotype: Antigen: not known.

With iRepertoire HTBI primers and Arm-PCR of CDR3 regions, TCR beta libraries were built. Via MiXCR, TCRdb re-called the multiplex PCR reads, giving one row per CDR3 protein. The sample has 450,000 or so distinct CDR3 sequences, less than 25% seen once. Sequenced here: peripheral blood mononuclear cells (PBMCs), sampled when the disease was refractory, from a patient treated with antithyroid drugs. The source is a female donor with Graves disease.

CDR3 bases: TGTGCCAGCAGTTCACCCGGACTAGCGGGAGGGTACCAGTTCTTC. It yields the protein CASSSPGLAGGYQFF. V gene TRBV27 combines with J gene TRBJ2-1; 15 nucleotides line up with TRBD2. V lost 4 bases and J lost 13; bases outside the gene matches: 8. The CDR3 spans 15 residues. Germline V gene sequence: CDR1 MNHEY, CDR2 SMNVEV (reference sequence).